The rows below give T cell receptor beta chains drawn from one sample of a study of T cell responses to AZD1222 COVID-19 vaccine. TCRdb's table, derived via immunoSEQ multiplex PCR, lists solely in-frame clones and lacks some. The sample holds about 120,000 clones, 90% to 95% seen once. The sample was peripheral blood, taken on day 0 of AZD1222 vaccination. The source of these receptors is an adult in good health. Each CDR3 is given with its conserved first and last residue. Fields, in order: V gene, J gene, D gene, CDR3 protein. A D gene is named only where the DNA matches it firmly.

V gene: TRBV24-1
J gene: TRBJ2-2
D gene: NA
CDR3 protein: CATSDLADLNTGELFF

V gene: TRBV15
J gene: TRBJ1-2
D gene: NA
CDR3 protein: CATSSGTYLRGYTF

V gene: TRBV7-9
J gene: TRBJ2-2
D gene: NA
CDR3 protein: CASSLGGSGNTGELFF

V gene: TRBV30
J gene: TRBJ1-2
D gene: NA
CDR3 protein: CAWSSLLGLTYGYTF

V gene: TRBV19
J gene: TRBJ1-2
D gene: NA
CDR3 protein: CATKPWESGLNYGYTF

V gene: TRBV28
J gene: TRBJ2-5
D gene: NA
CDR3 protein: CASDSLYRGGAQETQYF

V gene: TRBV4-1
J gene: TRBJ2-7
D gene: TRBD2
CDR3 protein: CASSRRTWPGLADEQYF

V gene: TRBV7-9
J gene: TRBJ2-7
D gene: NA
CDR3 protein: CASSSVGGAYLPLNEQYF

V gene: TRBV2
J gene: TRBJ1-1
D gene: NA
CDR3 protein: CASSNSPMNTEAFF

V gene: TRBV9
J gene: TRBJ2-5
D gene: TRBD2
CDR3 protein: CASSAGTSGRGETQYF

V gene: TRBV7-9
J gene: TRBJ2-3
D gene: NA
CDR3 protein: CASSAIDTQYF

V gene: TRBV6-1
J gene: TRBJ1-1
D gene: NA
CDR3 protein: CASSEMYTEAFF

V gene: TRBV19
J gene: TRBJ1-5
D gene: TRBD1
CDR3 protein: CASRDRQGGGIGNQPQHF

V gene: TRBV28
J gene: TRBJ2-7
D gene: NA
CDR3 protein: CASSSGEGGQYF

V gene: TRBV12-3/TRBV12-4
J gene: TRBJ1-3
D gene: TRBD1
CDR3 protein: CASSSGGGTIYF

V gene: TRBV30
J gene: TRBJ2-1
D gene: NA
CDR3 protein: CAWSGGWEANNEQFF

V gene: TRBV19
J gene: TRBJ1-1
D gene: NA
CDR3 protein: CASSIVPNSEAFF

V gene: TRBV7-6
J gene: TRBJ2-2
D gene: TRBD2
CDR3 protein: CASSPVGWREDTGELFF

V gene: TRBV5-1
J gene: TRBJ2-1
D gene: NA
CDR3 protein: CASSLGTENEQFF

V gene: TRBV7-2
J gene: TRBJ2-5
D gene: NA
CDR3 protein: CASRPFRAGETQYF

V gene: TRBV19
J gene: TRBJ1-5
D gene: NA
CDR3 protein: CASSKQGEQPQHF

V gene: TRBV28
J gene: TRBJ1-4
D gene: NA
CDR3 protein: CASSSGMGGASEKLFF

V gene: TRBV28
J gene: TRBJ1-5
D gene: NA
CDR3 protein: CASMRANQPQHF

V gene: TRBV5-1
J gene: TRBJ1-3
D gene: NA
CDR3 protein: CASSFTGTVSGNTIYF

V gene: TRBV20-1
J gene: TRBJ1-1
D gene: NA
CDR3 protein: CSAPDLTEAFF

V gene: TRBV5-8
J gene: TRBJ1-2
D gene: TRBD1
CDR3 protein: CASSLGPGQTYGYTF

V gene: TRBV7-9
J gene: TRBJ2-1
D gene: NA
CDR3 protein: CASSSLGGGTAEQFF

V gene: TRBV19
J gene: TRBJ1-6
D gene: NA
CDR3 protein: CASTIIPGLLSPLHF

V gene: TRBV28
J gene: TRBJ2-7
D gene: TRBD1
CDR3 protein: CASSVGQGPEQYF

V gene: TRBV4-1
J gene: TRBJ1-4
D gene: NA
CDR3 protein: CASSPGGNEKLFF

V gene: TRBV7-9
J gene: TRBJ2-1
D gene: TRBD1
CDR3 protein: CASSLTGTGALNEQFF

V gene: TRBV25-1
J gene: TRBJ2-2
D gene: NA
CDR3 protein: CARWVGGTGELFF

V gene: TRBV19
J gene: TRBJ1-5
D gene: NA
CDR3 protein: CASRVGGSGQPQHF

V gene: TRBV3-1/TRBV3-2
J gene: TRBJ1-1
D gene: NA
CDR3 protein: CASSLLRGRAFF

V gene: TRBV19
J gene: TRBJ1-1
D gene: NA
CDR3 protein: CASSIGFMNTEAFF

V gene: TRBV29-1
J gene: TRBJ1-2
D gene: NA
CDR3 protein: CSVIHDGPLSYGYTF

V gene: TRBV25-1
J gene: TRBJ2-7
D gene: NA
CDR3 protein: CASSKQGGAYEQYF

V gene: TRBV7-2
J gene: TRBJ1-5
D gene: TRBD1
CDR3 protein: CASRSGQGVNQPQHF

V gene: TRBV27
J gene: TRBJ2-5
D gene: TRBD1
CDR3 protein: CASSPGTGSRETQYF

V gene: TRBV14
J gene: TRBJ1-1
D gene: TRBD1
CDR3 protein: CASSRATGQITEAFF

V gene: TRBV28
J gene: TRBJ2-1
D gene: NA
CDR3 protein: CASRYEAEGYNEQFF

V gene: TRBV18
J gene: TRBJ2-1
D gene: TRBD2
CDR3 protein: CASSLFLAGAYNEQFF

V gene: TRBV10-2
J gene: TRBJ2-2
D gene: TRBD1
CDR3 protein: CASRTGGTNTGELFF

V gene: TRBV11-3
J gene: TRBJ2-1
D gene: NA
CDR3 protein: CASSLGAGRDEQFF

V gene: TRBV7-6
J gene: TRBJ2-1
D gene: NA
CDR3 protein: CASSLVADTYNEQFF

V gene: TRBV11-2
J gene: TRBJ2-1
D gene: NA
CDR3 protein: CASSLSSYNEQFF

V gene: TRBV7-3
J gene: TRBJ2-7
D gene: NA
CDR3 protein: CASSPRGSTPGEQYF

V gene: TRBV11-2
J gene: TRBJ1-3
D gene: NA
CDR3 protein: CASSPTRGGTSGNTIYF

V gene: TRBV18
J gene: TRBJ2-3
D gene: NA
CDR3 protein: CASSPTGPTDTQYF

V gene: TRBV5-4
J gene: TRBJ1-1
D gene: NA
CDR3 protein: CASSHGVGAEAFF

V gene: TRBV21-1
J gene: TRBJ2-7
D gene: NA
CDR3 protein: CASGGQTTYEQYF

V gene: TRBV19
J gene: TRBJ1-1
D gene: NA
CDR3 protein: CASSIDLRGNTEAFF

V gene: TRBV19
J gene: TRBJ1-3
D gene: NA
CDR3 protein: CASNQISGNTIYF

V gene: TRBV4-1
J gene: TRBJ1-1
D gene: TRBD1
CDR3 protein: CASSQRGTAEAFF

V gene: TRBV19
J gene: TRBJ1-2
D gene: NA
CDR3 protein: CASSPPGGVAGYTF

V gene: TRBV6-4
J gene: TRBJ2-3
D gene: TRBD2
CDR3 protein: CASSDSMTSGADTQYF

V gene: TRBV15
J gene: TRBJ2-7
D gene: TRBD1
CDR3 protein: CATSREGGVYEQYF

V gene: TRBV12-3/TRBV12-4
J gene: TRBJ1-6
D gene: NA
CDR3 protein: CASSPYGGGVF

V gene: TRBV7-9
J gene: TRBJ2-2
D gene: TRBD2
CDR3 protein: CASSPASGRGPGELFF